Each of the 17 T cell receptor beta chains below was sequenced from the same sample in a study of cytomegalovirus exposure and HLA in healthy donors (dated by TCRdb to about 2017). The library was produced with the immunoSEQ multiplex PCR assay. A mixture of 60 forward primers for TCR Vbeta segments and 13 reverse primers for TCR Jbeta segments was used in the multiplex PCR. Drawn from immuneACCESS, this table holds only the in-frame rearrangements with V and J called that TCRdb kept. Clones are partly lost; checked studies trace under half to an unresolved V gene and leave the rest unexplained. The sample table shows some 180,000 clones, and roughly three quarters are seen once. 2.9% of the sample rests with the top ten. Material for sequencing was PBMCs. These receptors all come from a male donor in good health and CMV-seronegative.

This rearrangement joins TRBV30 to TRBJ2-1, with a tentative D call TRBD1 (5 bases). The CDR3 covers 14 residues. With 1 base removed from V and 8 bases from J, the gap between germline ends came to 15 bases. The germline gives CDR1 GTSNPN, CDR2 SVGIG (reference sequence). CDR3 bases: TGTGCCTGGAGTGCTTACGGGCTCAGGGATGAGCAGTTCTTC. Its translation is CAWSAYGLRDEQFF.

This clone was observed a few times. V usage is TRBV6-1 and J usage is TRBJ2-1, with D possibly TRBD2 on 6 matching bases. V dropped 7 bases and J dropped 7 bases, with 11 bases sitting between them. The germline gives CDR1 MNHNS, CDR2 SASEGT. This CDR3 is 12 amino acids long. In DNA, the CDR3 is TGTGCCAGCAAGGGACTTTCTAATGAGCAGTTCTTC. Translating gives CASKGLSNEQFF.

The chain uses TRBV11-2 and TRBJ2-3; 13 nucleotides agree with TRBD2. Trimming removed 5 bases from V and 7 bases from J; junction bases left unmatched: 6. The CDR3 spans 15 residues. Germline values: CDR1 SGHAT, CDR2 FQNNGV. Here the CDR3 reads CASSITSGGENTQYF. CDR3 in DNA: TGTGCCAGCAGCATAACTAGCGGGGGGGAAAATACGCAGTATTTT.

This clone was detected once. The chain employs TRBV4-1 and TRBJ2-1; 11 nucleotides agree with TRBD2. Germline lookup yields CDR1 MGHRA and CDR2 YSYEKL. The CDR3 is 15 residues long. Trimming removed 4 bases from V and 8 bases from J; junction bases left unmatched: 7. The CDR3 DNA reads TGCGCCAGCAGCCCTACTAGCGGGAGTAGCTATGAGCAGTTCTTC. Its translation: CASSPTSGSSYEQFF.

The chain combines TRBV10-1 with TRBJ2-3; D might be TRBD1 (5 bases). Near its end, the DNA agrees better with TRBJ1-5, so the J call may be wrong. Looked up from germline, CDR1 is WNHNN and CDR2 is SYGVQD (reference sequence). There are 14 residues in the CDR3. This chain's CDR3 is CASSAGTITDTQHF. The DNA for the CDR3 is TGCGCCAGCAGCGCCGGGACTATCACAGATACGCAGCATTTT.

The rearrangement uses TRBV9 and TRBJ2-3; 9 bases map to TRBD2. Losses at the gene ends were 0 bases for V and 2 bases for J; bases not matched to a gene: 7. CDR3 length equals 17 residues. Germline CDR1 reads SGDLS; CDR2 reads YYNGEE. CDR3 residues: CASSVEASGVFTDTQYF. CDR3 DNA sequence: TGTGCCAGCAGCGTAGAGGCTAGCGGGGTATTCACAGATACGCAGTATTTT. The variable domain in full, completed from reference TRBV9 and TRBJ2-3, reads DSGVTQTPKHLITATGQRVTLRCSPRSGDLSVYWYQQSLDQGLQFLIQYYNGEERAKGNILERFSAQQFPDLHSELNLSSLELGDSALYFCASSVEASGVFTDTQYFGPGTRLTVL.

The chain carries TRBV2 and TRBJ1-5; D is ambiguous. The V gene's germline CDR1 is SNHLY and CDR2 FYNNEI. There are 15 residues in the CDR3. V was shortened by 6 bases and J by 9 bases, with 21 bases between the two germline ends. The CDR3 sequence is CASRATSSTGPPQHF. Here the CDR3 DNA reads TGTGCCAGCAGAGCCACTAGCAGTACGGGTCCGCCCCAGCATTTT.

This chain joins TRBV6-5 and TRBJ1-2; no definite D call. The ends were cut back, 5 bases at V and 4 bases at J, with 8 bases in the middle. From germline, CDR1 is MNHEY and CDR2 SVGAGI. This CDR3 region has 12 residues. The CDR3 DNA follows: TGTGCCAGCAGTCCCTCTACCTATGGCTACACCTTC. Protein: CASSPSTYGYTF.

V and J are TRBV30 and TRBJ1-5, with D unclear. In germline, CDR1 is GTSNPN, CDR2 SVGIG (reference sequence). This CDR3 has 17 amino acids. Trimming stripped 0 bases from V and 2 bases from J, with 17 bases between. CDR3 sequence reads: CAWSVSRRGRGNQPQHF. CDR3 nucleotide sequence: TGTGCCTGGAGTGTAAGTCGACGTGGGAGGGGCAATCAGCCCCAGCATTTT.

The chain employs TRBV2 and TRBJ1-1, with D perhaps TRBD1 (5 bases). Between the trimmed V and J ends, which lost 3 bases and 1 base, there was a span of 9 bases. The CDR3 sequence is 14 residues long. CDR1 is SNHLY, CDR2 FYNNEI, per germline. The CDR3 loop is CASSDAGPNTEAFF. As DNA, the CDR3 is TGTGCCAGCAGTGACGCGGGACCGAACACTGAAGCTTTCTTT.

The chain carries TRBV29-1 and TRBJ1-5, with D maybe TRBD1 (6 bases). The length of the CDR3 is 13 residues. Germline loops: CDR1 SQVTM, CDR2 ANQGSEA. The germline V and J ends were trimmed by 5 bases and 5 bases, with 13 bases remaining between them. The CDR3 reads CSVSGDVYQPQHF. The CDR3 region has the DNA TGCAGCGTTTCAGGGGATGTTTATCAGCCCCAGCATTTT.

This chain uses TRBV28 with TRBJ1-4; TRBD1 might be the D (5 bases). CDR1 is MDHEN and CDR2 is SYDVKM in the germline V gene. With 7 bases removed from V and 8 bases from J, the gap between germline ends came to 17 bases. The CDR3 runs 14 residues. CDR3 bases: TGTGCCAGCACCCGGACACCCAGTGGCGAAAAACTGTTTTTT. Protein sequence: CASTRTPSGEKLFF.

V is TRBV28 and J is TRBJ1-5; 12 bases line up with TRBD1. The germline V gene encodes CDR1 MDHEN and CDR2 SYDVKM. The ends lost 9 bases at V and 6 bases at J; junction bases unmatched: 9. This CDR3 spans 15 amino acids. The CDR3 bases are TGTGCCAGTACTACGGGGACAGGGGGCACTCAGCCCCAGCATTTT. Encoded protein: CASTTGTGGTQPQHF. Full variable domain (missing parts from reference TRBV28 and TRBJ1-5): DVKVTQSSRYLVKRTGEKVFLECVQDMDHENMFWYRQDPGLGLRLIYFSYDVKMKEKGDIPEGYSVSREKKERFSLILESASTNQTSMYLCASTTGTGGTQPQHFGDGTRLSIL.

V usage is TRBV4-2 and J usage is TRBJ2-3; D not resolved. CDR3 length: 14 residues. Trimming cost V 0 bases and J 1 base, with 5 bases left between them. From germline, CDR1 is LGHNA and CDR2 YNFKEQ. DNA of the CDR3: TGTGCCAGCAGCCAAGATCGGGGCACAGATACGCAGTATTTT. The encoded protein is CASSQDRGTDTQYF.

This chain connects TRBV7-2 to TRBJ1-5; maybe TRBD1 (5 bases). Germline V gene sequence: CDR1 SGHTA, CDR2 FQGNSA. The CDR3 length is 15 residues. The V end was cut by 5 bases, the J end by 0 bases, with 11 bases between. The CDR3 DNA reads as TGTGCCAGCAGCCAAAGGAGGGGTAGCAATCAGCCCCAGCATTTT. Translating it yields CASSQRRGSNQPQHF.

CDR3 sequence reads: CASSFNGGGTDTQYF. CDR3 DNA: TGTGCCAGCAGCTTTAACGGGGGGGGCACAGATACGCAGTATTTT. The chain combines TRBV7-2 with TRBJ2-3, with 8 positions matching TRBD2. The germline gives CDR1 SGHTA, CDR2 FQGNSA. The trim removed 3 bases at V and 1 base at J, leaving 3 bases unmatched. The CDR3 totals 15 residues.

The gene calls are TRBV6-6 and TRBJ1-3; D possibly corresponds to TRBD1 (5 bases). V was clipped by 2 bases and J by 0 bases, with 11 bases between them. CDR1 is MNHNY and CDR2 is SVGAGI in the germline V gene (reference sequence). The CDR3 has 16 residues. The CDR3 reads CASSYIGGGSGNTIYF. Here the CDR3 DNA reads TGTGCCAGCAGTTACATCGGGGGGGGCTCTGGAAACACCATATATTTT.